This paragraph reports one T cell receptor beta chain. Profiling relied on immunoSEQ multiplex PCR, and the TCRdb table lists in-frame clones only, not all of them. This sample has more than 10,000 clones; over 60% occur once, and the top ten carry 2% to 3%. These data come from a study of neoadjuvant anti-PD-1 for oral cavity cancer. Study at large: Patients mostly received three to four biweekly nivolumab doses at 3 mg/kg before surgery.

Germline trimming cut 4 bases from V and 3 bases from J; bases unmatched to any gene: 4. Germline V gene lookup returns CDR1 SGHNT and CDR2 YYREEE (reference sequence). This CDR3 is 14 amino acids long. The chain combines TRBV5-4 with TRBJ2-7; TRBD2 matches 10 bases. The receptor was derived from a person aged 35 to 85 with oral cavity squamous cell carcinoma. Here the sequenced sample was PBMCs, taken before nivolumab (anti-PD-1) treatment. This CDR3 reads CASSLGTSDYEQYF. The CDR3 DNA sequence: TGTGCCAGCAGCCTCGGGACTAGCGACTACGAGCAGTACTTC.